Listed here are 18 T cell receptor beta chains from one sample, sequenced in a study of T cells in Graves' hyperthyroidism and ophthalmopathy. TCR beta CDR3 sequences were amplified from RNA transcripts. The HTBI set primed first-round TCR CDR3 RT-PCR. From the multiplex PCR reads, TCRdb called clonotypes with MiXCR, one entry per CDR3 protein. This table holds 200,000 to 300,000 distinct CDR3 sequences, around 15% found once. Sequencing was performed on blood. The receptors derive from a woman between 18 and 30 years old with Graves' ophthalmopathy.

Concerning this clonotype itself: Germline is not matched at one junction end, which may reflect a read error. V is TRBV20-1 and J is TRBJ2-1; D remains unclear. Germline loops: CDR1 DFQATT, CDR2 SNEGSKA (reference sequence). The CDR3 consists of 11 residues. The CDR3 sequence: CSARDSDEQLF. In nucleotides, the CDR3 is TGCAGTGCTAGAGATTCAGATGAGCAGCTCTTC.

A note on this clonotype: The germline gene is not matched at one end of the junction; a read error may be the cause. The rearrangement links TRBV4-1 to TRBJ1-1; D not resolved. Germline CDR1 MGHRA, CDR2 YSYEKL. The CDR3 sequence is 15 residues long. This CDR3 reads CASSQLPDPNTGAFF. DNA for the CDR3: TGCGCCAGCAGCCAACTCCCAGACCCCAACACTGGAGCTTTCTTT.

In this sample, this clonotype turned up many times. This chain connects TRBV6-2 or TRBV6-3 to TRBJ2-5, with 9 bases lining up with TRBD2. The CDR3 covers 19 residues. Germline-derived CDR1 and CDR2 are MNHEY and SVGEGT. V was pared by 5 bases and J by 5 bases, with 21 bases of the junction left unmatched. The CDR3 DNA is TGTGCCAGCAGTCTACCTTTCTCGAGACTAGCGGCCCGGGAGGAGACCCAGTACTTC. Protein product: CASSLPFSRLAAREETQYF.

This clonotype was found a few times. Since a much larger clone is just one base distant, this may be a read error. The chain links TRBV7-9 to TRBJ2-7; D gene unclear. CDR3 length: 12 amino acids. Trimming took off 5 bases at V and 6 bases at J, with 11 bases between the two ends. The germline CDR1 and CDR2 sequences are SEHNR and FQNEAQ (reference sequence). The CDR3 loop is CASSARWVEQYV. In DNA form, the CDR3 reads TGTGCCAGCAGCGCCCGATGGGTCGAGCAGTACGTC.

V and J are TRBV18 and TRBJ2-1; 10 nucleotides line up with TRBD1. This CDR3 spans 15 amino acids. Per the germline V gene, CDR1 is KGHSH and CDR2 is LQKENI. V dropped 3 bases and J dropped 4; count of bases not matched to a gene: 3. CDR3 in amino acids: CASSPSGQGYNEQFF. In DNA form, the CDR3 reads TGTGCCAGCTCACCCTCGGGACAGGGGTACAATGAGCAGTTCTTC. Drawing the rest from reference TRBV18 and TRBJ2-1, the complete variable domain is NAGVMQNPRHLVRRRGQEARLRCSPMKGHSHVYWYRQLPEEGLKFMVYLQKENIIDESGMPKERFSAEFPKEGPSILRIQQVVRGDSAAYFCASSPSGQGYNEQFFGPGTRLTVL.

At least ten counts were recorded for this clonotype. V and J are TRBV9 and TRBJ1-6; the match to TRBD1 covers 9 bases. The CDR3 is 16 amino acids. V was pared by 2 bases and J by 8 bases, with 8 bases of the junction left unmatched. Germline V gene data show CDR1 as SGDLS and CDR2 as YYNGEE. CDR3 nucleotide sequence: TGTGCCAGCAGCGTTACGCCGGGACAGGGTGATTCACCCCTCCACTTT. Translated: CASSVTPGQGDSPLHF.

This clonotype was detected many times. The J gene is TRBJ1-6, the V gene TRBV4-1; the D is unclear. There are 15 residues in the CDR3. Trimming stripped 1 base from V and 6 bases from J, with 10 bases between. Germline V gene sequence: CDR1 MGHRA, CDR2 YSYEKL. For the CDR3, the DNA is TGCGCCAGCAGCCAAGCTGAGACGGGTAATTCACCCCTCCACTTT. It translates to CASSQAETGNSPLHF.

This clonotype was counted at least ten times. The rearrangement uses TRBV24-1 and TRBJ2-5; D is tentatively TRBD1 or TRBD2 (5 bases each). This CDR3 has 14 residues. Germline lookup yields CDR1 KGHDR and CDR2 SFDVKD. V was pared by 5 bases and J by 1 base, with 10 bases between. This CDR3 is CATSGAGTQETQYF. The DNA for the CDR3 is TGTGCCACCAGTGGGGCCGGGACCCAAGAGACCCAGTACTTC.

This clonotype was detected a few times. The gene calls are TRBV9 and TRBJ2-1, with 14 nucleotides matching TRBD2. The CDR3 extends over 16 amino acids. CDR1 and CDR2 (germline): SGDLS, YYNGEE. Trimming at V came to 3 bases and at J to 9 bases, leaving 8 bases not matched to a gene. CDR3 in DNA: TGTGCCAGCAGCGGCGGACTAGCGGGGGGATGGGTTGAGCAGTTCTTC. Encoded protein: CASSGGLAGGWVEQFF.

The CDR3 loop is CASSGSRDPNTGELFF. The CDR3 DNA sequence: TGTGCCAGCAGCGGGTCCCGGGACCCAAACACCGGGGAGCTGTTTTTT. This sequence joins TRBV28 and TRBJ2-2; D is perhaps TRBD1 or TRBD2 (5 bases each). The ends were cut back, 6 bases at V and 2 bases at J, with 16 bases in the middle. This CDR3 is 16 amino acids long. Looked up from germline, CDR1 is MDHEN and CDR2 is SYDVKM.

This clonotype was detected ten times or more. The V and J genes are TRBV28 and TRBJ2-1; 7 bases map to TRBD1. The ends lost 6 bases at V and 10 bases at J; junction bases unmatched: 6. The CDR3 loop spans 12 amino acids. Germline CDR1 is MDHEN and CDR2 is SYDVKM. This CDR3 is CASSPTGVEQFF. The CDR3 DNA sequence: TGTGCCAGCAGCCCCACAGGGGTAGAGCAGTTCTTC.

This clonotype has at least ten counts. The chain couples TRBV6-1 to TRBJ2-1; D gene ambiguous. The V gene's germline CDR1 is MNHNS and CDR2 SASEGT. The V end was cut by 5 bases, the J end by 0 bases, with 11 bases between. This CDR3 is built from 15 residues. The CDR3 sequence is CASSFGVSSYNEQFF. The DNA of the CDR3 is TGTGCCAGCAGTTTTGGGGTTAGCTCCTACAATGAGCAGTTCTTC.

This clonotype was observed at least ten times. CDR3 nucleotide sequence: TGTGCCAGCAGTTACACGGGACAGGGGACCAAAAACATTCAGTACTTC. It codes for CASSYTGQGTKNIQYF. The chain has TRBV6-5 and TRBJ2-4, with 10 bases matching TRBD1. V was pared by 2 bases and J by 2 bases, with 3 bases of the junction left unmatched. This CDR3 spans 16 amino acids. Germline CDR1 and CDR2: MNHEY and SVGAGI.

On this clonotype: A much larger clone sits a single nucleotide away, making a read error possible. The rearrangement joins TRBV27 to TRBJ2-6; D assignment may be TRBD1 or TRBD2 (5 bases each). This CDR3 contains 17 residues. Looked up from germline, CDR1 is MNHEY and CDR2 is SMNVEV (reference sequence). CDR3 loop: CASSLAGRVAGTNVLTF. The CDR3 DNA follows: TGTGCCAGCAGTTTAGCGGGCAGGGTGGCTGGGACCAACGTCCTGACTTTC.

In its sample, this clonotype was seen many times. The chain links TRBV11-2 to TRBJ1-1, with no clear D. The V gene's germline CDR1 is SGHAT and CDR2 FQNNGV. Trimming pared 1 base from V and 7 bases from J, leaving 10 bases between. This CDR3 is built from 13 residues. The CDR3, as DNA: TGTGCCAGCAGCTTAGCGGACGGTCTTGAAGCTTTCTTT. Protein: CASSLADGLEAFF.

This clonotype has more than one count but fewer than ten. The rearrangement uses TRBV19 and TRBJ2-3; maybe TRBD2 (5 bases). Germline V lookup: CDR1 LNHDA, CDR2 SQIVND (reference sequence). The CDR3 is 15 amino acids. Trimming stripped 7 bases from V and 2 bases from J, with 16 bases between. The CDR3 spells CASKAWSGLTDTQYF. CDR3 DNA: TGTGCCAGTAAAGCATGGAGCGGACTCACAGATACGCAGTATTTT.

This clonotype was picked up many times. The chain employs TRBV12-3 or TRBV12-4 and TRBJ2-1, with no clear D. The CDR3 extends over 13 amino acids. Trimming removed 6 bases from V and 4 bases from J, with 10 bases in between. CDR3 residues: CASRTDGYNEQFF. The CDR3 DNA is TGTGCCAGCAGAACAGACGGATACAATGAGCAGTTCTTC.

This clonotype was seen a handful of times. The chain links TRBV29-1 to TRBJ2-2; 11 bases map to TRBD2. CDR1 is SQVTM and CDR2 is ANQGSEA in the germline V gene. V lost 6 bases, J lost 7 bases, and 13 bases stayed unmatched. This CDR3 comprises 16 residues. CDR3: CSVSYPGTSGSGELFF. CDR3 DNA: TGCAGCGTCTCCTACCCCGGGACTAGCGGTAGCGGGGAGCTGTTTTTT.